This T cell receptor (beta chain) was found in a study of a mutant IDH1 vaccine in newly diagnosed glioma. Study summary: Vaccine dosing followed radiotherapy by 4-6 weeks, or accompanied temozolomide cycles. The study held visit V12 at week 35 and visit V13 at week 47. Study-wide points: Of the patients, approximately 93% had vaccine-induced immune responses.

Time point of the sample: week 35, safety follow-up. Vaccine doses each comprised 300 ug of mutant IDH1 20-mer peptide, with topical imiquimod. Method: immunoSEQ multiplex PCR; TCRdb's copy keeps in-frame clones and lacks some. The data show tens of thousands of clones, with about 85% seen just once and about 4% held by the top ten. On this clone itself: The antigen is not known.

The CDR3 has 17 residues. CDR1 SGHTA and CDR2 FQGNSA come from the germline V gene. V dropped 5 bases and J dropped 0 bases, with 17 bases sitting between them. This clonotype was sampled from a man between 25 and 39 years old with glioma. The specimen was PBMCs, collected from a glioma patient whose treatment included an IDH1 peptide vaccine. V and J are TRBV7-2 and TRBJ1-3, with D unclear. The CDR3, as DNA: TGTGCCAGCAGCACCACCCCGACGGCCAGCTCTGGAAACACCATATATTTT. Its protein is CASSTTPTASSGNTIYF.